This entry features one TCR beta chain sequence. The sample comes from a study of cytotoxic CD8 clonotypes in ibrutinib-treated CLL. The wider study: Partial responders roughly 25, complete 2; some twelve progressed and roughly 15 stayed in remission by median about 6 years. After a median about 13 months on treatment (6 to 36), response samples were drawn. Samples yielded averages of 250,000 or so productive templates and roughly 91,000 productive rearrangements.

Sequencing sought depths of 1 in 200,000 to 1 in 1 million T cells. Assay used: immunoSEQ multiplex PCR; TCRdb lists only in-frame clones, some missing. The table lists about 300,000 clones, 60% to 80% of them singletons. The TCR sequence derives from a human donor with chronic lymphocytic leukemia. This specimen was PBMCs, taken at disease progression, from a patient treated with ibrutinib.

The CDR3 nucleotides are TGTGCCAGCACCAATCCGACAGTTTCCTACGAGCAGTACTTC. Its translation: CASTNPTVSYEQYF. The chain has TRBV5-6 and TRBJ2-5; possible D gene TRBD1, 5 bases. The J call is in doubt because the DNA end fits TRBJ2-7 better. The CDR3 has 14 residues. Germline loops: CDR1 SGHDT, CDR2 YYEEEE.